The source of this T cell receptor (beta chain) is a study of early T cells in non-severe SARS-CoV-2 infection. Study findings and constraints: Anti-spike CD8 responses were favored in VDJdb matching, and private and CD4 specificities were missed.

Many counts were recorded for this clonotype. The antigen is not known. The CDR3 has 18 amino acids. V was cut by 2 bases and J by 5 bases, with 19 bases left in between. CDR1 and CDR2 from the germline V gene are MNHEY and SVGEGT. Each cDNA molecule carried a unique molecular identifier. TCRdb reprocessed the 5' RACE reads with MiXCR, giving one entry per CDR3 protein. The repertoire has roughly 34,000 distinct CDR3 sequences, approximately 4.4% of them found once; the top ten carry 6.5% to 8.5%. This chain uses TRBV6-2 or TRBV6-3 with TRBJ2-6, with D possibly matching TRBD1 (6 bases). What was sequenced was whole blood. This TCR came from an adult who was a healthcare worker with PCR-confirmed SARS-CoV-2 infection or an uninfected control (not recorded which). The CDR3 reads CASSYGQVGGGRANVLTF. CDR3 DNA sequence: TGTGCCAGCAGTTACGGACAAGTTGGGGGCGGAAGGGCCAACGTCCTGACTTTC.